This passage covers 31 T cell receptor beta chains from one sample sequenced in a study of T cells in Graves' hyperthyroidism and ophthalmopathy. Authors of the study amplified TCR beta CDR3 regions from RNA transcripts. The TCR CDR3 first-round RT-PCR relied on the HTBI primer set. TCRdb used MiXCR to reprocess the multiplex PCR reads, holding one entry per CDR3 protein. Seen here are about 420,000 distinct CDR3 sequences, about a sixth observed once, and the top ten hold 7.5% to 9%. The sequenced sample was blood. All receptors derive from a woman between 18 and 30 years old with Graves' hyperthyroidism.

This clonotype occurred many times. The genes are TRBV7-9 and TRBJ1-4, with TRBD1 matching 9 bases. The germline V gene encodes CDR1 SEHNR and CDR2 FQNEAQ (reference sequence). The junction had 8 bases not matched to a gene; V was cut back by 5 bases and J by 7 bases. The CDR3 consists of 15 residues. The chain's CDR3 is CASSRTGGAGEKLFF. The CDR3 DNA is TGTGCCAGCAGCCGAACAGGGGGCGCCGGTGAAAAACTGTTTTTT.

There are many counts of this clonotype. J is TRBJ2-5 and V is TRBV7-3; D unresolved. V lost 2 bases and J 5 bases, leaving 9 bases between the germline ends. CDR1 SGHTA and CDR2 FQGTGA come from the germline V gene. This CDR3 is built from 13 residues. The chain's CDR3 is CASSLDRRETQYF. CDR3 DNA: TGTGCCAGCAGCTTAGACCGGCGGGAGACCCAGTACTTC. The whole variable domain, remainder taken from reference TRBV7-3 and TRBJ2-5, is GAGVSQTPSNKVTEKGKYVELRCDPISGHTALYWYRQSLGQGPEFLIYFQGTGAADDSGLPNDRFFAVRPEGSVSTLKIQRTERGDSAVYLCASSLDRRETQYFGPGTRLLVL.

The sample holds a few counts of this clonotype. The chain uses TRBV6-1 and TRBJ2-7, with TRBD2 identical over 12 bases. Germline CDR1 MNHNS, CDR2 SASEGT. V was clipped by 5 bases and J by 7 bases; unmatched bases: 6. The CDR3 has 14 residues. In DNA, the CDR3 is TGTGCCAGCAGTACTAGCGGGAGGCCGGGGGAGCAGTACTTC. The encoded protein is CASSTSGRPGEQYF.

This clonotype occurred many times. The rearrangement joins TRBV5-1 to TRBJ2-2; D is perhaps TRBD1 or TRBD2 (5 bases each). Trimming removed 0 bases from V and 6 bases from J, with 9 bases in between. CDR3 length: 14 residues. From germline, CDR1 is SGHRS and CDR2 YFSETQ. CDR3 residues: CASSLGQGAGELFF. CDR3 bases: TGCGCCAGCAGCTTGGGGCAGGGAGCCGGGGAGCTGTTTTTT.

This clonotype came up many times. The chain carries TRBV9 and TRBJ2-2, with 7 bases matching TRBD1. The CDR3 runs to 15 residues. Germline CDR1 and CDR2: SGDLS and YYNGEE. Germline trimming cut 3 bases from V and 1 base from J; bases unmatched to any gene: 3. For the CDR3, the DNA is TGTGCCAGCAGCGCAAGACAGGGGAACACCGGGGAGCTGTTTTTT. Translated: CASSARQGNTGELFF.

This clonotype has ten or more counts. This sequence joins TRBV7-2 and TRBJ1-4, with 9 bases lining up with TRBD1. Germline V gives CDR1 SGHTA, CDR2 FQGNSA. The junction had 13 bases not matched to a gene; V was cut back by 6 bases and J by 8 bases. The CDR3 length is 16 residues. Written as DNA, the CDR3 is TGTGCCAGCAGAATGGGACAGGGAGGTGTTGGCGAAAAACTGTTTTTT. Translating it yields CASRMGQGGVGEKLFF.

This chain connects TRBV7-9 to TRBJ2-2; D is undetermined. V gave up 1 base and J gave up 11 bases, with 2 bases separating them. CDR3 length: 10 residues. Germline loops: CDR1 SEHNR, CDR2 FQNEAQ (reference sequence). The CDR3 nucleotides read TGTGCCAGCAGCTTAGTAGAGCTGTTTTTT. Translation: CASSLVELFF.

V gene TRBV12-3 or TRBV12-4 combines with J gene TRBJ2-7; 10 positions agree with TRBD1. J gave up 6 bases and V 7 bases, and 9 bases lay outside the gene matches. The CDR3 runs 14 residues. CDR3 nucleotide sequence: TGTGCCAGCATTGGGACAGGGGTCGTTGGCGAGCAGTACTTC. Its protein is CASIGTGVVGEQYF.

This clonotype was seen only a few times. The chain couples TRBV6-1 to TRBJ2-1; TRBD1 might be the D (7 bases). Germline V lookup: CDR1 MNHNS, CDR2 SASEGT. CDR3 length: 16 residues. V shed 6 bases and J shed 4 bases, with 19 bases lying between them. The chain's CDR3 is CASSPRGGGNYNEQFF. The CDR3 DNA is TGTGCCAGCAGCCCCCGAGGGGGCGGGAATTACAATGAGCAGTTCTTC.

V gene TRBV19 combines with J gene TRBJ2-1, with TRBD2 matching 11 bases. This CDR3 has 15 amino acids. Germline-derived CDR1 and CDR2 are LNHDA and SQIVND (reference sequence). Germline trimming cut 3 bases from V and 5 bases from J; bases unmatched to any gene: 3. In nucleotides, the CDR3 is TGTGCCAGTAGTATCTTAGCGGGAGGGAACAATGAGCAGTTCTTC. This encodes CASSILAGGNNEQFF.

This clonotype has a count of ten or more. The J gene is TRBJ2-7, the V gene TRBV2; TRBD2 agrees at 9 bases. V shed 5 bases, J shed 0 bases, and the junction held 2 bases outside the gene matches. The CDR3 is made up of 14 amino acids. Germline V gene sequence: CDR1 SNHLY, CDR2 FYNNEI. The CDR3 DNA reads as TGTGCCAGCAGTACGACTAGCGGCTCCTACGAGCAGTACTTC. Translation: CASSTTSGSYEQYF.

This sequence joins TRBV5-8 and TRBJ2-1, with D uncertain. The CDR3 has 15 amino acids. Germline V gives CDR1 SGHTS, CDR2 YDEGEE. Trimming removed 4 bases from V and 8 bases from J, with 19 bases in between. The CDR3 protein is CASSHLSGSVDEQFF. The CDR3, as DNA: TGTGCCAGCAGCCATCTGTCTGGGTCGGTGGATGAGCAGTTCTTC.

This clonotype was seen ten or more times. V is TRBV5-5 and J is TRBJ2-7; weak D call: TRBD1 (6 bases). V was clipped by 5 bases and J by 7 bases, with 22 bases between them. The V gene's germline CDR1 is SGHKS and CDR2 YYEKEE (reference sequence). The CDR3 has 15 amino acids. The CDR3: CASSTAGQTRWEQYF. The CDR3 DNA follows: TGTGCCAGCAGTACGGCCGGACAGACACGATGGGAGCAGTACTTC.

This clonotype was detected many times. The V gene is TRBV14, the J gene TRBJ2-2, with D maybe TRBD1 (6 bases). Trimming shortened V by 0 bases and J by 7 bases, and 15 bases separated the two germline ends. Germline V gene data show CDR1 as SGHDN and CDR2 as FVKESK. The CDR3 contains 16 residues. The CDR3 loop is CASSQDSGARVGELFF. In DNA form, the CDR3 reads TGTGCCAGCAGCCAAGACTCAGGGGCGCGAGTCGGGGAGCTGTTTTTT.

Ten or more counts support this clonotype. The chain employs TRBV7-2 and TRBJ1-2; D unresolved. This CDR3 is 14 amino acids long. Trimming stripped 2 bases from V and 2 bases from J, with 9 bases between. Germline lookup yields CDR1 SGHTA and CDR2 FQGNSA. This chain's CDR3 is CASSLSRNNYGYTF. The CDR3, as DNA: TGTGCCAGCAGCTTAAGCCGGAACAACTATGGCTACACCTTC. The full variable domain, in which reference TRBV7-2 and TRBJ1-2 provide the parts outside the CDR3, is GAGVSQSPSNKVTEKGKDVELRCDPISGHTALYWYRQSLGQGLEFLIYFQGNSAPDKSGLPSDRFSAERTGGSVSTLTIQRTQQEDSAVYLCASSLSRNNYGYTFGSGTRLTVV.

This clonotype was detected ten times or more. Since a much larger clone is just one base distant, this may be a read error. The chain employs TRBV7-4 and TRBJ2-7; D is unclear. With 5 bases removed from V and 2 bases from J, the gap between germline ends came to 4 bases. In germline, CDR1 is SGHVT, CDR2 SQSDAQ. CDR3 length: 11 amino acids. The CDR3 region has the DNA TGTGCCAGCAGCCCCCCCTACGAGCAGTACTTC. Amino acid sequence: CASSPPYEQYF.

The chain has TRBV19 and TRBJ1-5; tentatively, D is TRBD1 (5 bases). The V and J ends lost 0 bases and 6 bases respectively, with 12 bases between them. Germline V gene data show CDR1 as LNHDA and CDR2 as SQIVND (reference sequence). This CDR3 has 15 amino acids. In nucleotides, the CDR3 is TGTGCCAGTAGTATAGATCCCAGGGAGGTTCAGCCCCAGCATTTT. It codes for CASSIDPREVQPQHF.

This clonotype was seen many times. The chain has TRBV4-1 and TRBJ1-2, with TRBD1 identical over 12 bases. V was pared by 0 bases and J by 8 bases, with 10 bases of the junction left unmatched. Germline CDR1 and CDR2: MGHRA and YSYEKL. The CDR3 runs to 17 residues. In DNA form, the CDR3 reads TGCGCCAGCAGCCAAGATGGGACAGGGGGCGTTTGGTGGGGCTACACCTTC. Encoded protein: CASSQDGTGGVWWGYTF.

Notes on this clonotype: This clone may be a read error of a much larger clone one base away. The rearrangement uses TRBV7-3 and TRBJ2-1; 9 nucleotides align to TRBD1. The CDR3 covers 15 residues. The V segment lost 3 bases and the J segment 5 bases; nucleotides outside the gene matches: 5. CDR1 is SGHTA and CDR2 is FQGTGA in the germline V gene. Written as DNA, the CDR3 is TGTGCCAGCAGCTTTGACAGGGGGTGCAACAATGAGCAGTTCTTC. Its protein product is CASSFDRGCNNEQFF.

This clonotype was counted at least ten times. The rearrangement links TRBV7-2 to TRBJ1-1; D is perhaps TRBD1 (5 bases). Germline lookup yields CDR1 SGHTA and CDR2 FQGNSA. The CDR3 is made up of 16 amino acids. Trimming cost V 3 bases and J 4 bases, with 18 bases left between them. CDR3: CASSFSTGPWGTEAFF. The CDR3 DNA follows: TGTGCCAGCAGCTTTAGCACAGGTCCCTGGGGCACTGAAGCTTTCTTT.

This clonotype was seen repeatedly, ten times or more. The chain's CDR3 is CASREGPGQPQHF. The CDR3 region has the DNA TGTGCCAGCAGGGAGGGACCGGGGCAGCCCCAGCATTTT. J is TRBJ1-5 and V is TRBV12-3 or TRBV12-4; D possibly corresponds to TRBD1 (5 bases). This CDR3 contains 13 residues. V was trimmed by 6 bases and J by 7 bases, leaving 13 bases between them.

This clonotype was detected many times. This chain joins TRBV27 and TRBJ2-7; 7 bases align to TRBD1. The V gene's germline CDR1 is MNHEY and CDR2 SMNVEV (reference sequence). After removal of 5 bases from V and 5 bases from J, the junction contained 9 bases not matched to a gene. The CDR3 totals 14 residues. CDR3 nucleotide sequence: TGTGCCAGCAGTCCAACACAGGGGCGGAACGAGCAGTACTTC. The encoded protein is CASSPTQGRNEQYF.

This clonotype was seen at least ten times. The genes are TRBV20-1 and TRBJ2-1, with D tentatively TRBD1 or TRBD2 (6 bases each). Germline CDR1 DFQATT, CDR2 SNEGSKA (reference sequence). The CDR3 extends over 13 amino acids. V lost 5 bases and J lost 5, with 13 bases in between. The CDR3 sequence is CSAWGDTDNEQFF. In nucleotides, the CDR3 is TGCAGTGCTTGGGGGGACACCGACAATGAGCAGTTCTTC.

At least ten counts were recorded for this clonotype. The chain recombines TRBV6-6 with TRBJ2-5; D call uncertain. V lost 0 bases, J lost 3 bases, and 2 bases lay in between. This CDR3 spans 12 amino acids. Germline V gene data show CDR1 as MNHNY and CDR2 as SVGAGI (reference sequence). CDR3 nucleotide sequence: TGTGCCAGCAGTTACTCGGAAGAGACCCAGTACTTC. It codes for CASSYSEETQYF.

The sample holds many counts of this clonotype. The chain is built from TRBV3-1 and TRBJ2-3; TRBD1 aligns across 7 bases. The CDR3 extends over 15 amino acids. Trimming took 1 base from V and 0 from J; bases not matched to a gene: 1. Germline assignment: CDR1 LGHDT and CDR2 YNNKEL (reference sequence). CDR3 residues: CASSQGTGSTDTQYF. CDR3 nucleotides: TGTGCCAGCAGCCAAGGGACAGGAAGCACAGATACGCAGTATTTT.

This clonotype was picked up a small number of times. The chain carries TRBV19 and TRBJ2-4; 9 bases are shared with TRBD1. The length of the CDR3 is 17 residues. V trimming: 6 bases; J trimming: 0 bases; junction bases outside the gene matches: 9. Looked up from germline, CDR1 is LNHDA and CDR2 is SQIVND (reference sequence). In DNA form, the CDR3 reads TGTGCCAGTAGCGTCGGGACAGGGCCACTAGCCAAAAACATTCAGTACTTC. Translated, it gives CASSVGTGPLAKNIQYF.

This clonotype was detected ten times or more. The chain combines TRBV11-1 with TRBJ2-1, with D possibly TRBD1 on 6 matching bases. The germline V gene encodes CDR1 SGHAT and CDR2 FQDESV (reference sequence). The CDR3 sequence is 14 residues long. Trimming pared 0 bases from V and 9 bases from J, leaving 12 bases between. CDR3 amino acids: CASSLAPGATEQFF. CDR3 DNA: TGTGCCAGCAGCTTAGCGCCAGGGGCGACTGAGCAGTTCTTC.

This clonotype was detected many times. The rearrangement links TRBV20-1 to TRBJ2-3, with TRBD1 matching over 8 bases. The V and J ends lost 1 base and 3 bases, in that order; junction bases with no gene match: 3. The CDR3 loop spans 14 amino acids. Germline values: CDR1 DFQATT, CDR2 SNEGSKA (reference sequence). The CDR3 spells CSARGQGATDTQYF. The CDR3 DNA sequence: TGCAGTGCTAGAGGTCAGGGGGCGACAGATACGCAGTATTTT.

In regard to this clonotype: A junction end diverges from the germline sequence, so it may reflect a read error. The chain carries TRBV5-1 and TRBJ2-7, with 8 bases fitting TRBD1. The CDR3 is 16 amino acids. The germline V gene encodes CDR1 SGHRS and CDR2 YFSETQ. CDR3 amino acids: CASSLDRTGPSYEQYF. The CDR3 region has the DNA TGTGCCAGCAGCTTGGACAGGACAGGGCCCTCCTACGAGCAGTACTTC.

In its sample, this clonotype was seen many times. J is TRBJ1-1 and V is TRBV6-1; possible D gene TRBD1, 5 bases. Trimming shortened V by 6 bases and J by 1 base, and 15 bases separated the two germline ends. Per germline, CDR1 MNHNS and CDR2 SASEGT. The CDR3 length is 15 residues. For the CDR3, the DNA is TGTGCCAGCAGCCGGTTTGGGGGACCGAACACTGAAGCTTTCTTT. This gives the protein CASSRFGGPNTEAFF.

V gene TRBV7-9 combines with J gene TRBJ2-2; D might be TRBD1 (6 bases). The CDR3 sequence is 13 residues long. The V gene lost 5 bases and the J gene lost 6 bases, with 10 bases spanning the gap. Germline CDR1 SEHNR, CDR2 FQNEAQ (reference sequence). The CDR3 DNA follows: TGTGCCAGCAGCCTGAACAGGGCCGGGGAGCTGTTTTTT. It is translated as CASSLNRAGELFF.